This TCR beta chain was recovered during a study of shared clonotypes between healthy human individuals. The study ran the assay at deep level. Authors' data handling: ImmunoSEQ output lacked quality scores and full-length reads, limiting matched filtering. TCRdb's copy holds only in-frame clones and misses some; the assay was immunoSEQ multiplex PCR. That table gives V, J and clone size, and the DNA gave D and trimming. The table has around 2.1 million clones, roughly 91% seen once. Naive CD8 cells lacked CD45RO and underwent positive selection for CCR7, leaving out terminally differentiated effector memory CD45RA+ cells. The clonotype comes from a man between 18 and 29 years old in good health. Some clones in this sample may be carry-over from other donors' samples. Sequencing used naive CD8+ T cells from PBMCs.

The DNA for the CDR3 is TGTGCCAGCAGTTTTGGGGGAAATGATCAGCCCCAGCATTTT. Translated, it gives CASSFGGNDQPQHF. J is TRBJ1-5 and V is TRBV28; possible D gene TRBD1, 5 bases. V was pared by 3 bases and J by 5 bases, with 11 bases between. The length of the CDR3 is 14 residues. Per germline, CDR1 MDHEN and CDR2 SYDVKM. The full variable domain, its missing parts supplied by reference TRBV28 and TRBJ1-5, is DVKVTQSSRYLVKRTGEKVFLECVQDMDHENMFWYRQDPGLGLRLIYFSYDVKMKEKGDIPEGYSVSREKKERFSLILESASTNQTSMYLCASSFGGNDQPQHFGDGTRLSIL.